The rows below give T cell receptor beta chains drawn from one sample of a study of CD8 T cells in ankylosing spondylitis. From the 5' RACE reads, TCRdb called clonotypes with MiXCR, one entry per CDR3 protein. This table has hundreds of thousands of distinct CDR3 sequences, about 26% appearing once. Material: blood, either unsorted or a sorted T cell fraction (not recorded which). All receptors derive from a male donor with ankylosing spondylitis or in good health (not recorded which). The CDR3 runs from the conserved cysteine through the conserved F or W. A D gene is named only where the DNA matches it firmly. Clone size appears in some rows only: once, few, many, or a class for an expanded clone.

TRBD2	.	TRBJ2-5	TRBV20-1	TGCAGTGTTAGGGACTCACTAGCGGAAGAGACCCAGTACTTC	CSVRDSLAEETQYF
.	.	TRBJ2-1	TRBV7-8	TGTGCCAGCAGCTTTTACGGCGGGAACACCAACAATGAGCAGTTCTTC	CASSFYGGNTNNEQFF
.	.	TRBJ1-3	TRBV9	TGTGCCGGCAGCGTGGAGGGAGGAAACACCATATATTTT	CAGSVEGGNTIYF
TRBD2	.	TRBJ2-1	TRBV29-1	TGCAGCGGTCTAGCGGGAGTGGGAGGGAATGAGCAGTTCTTC	CSGLAGVGGNEQFF
.	few	TRBJ1-2	TRBV29-1	TGCAGCGGGGTAGTGACAGGAGAAGGCTACACCTTC	CSGVVTGEGYTF
TRBD1	few	TRBJ2-5	TRBV5-1	TGCGCCAGCAGCACGGGACAGGTCGGTGAGACCCAGTACTTC	CASSTGQVGETQYF
.	many	TRBJ1-5	TRBV4-1	TGCGCCAGCAGCCAAGGGGGAGGGAGTCAGCCCCAGCATTTT	CASSQGGGSQPQHF
.	many	TRBJ1-1	TRBV6-5	TGTGCCAGCGTAACTGACTCGAAGAACACTGAAGCTTTCTTT	CASVTDSKNTEAFF
TRBD1	.	TRBJ1-1	TRBV12-3/TRBV12-4	TGTGCCAGCAGTTGGGGACAGGGGGCGAGAACTGAAGCTTTCTTT	CASSWGQGARTEAFF
.	many	TRBJ1-4	TRBV29-1	TGCAGCGTTGCCCGACAGGCAGGCACTAATGAAAAACTGTTTTTT	CSVARQAGTNEKLFF
.	.	TRBJ2-7	TRBV20-1	TGCAGTGCTAGAGGGGCAGGTACAATGATGGGGTACTTC	CSARGAGTMMGYF
.	.	TRBJ1-1	TRBV6-5	TGTGCCAGCAGCGGAAGGGGGAGTGAAGCTTTCTTT	CASSGRGSEAFF
.	.	TRBJ2-2	TRBV12-3/TRBV12-4	TGTGCCAGCAGTTCCCAGAGCACCGGGGAGCTGTTTTTT	CASSSQSTGELFF
.	few	TRBJ2-7	TRBV15	TGTGCCACCAGCAGAGATCCCAGCGGGCTCTACGAGCAGTACTTC	CATSRDPSGLYEQYF